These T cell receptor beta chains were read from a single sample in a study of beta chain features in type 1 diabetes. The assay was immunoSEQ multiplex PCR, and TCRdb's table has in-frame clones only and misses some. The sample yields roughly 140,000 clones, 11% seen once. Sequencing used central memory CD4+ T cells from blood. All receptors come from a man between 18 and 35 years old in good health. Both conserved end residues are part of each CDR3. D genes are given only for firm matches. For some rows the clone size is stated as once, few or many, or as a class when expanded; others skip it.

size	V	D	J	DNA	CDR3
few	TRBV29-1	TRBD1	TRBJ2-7	TGCAGCGTTGGTTCGGCAGGGGGTAGGAACGAGCAGTACTTC	CSVGSAGGRNEQYF
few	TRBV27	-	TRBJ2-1	TGTGCCAGCGCCGCCCCCGCAGCCTACAATGAGCAGTTCTTC	CASAAPAAYNEQFF
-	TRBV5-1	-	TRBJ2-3	TGCGCCAGCAGCTCCCGGGACCTTGGGTCGGCAGATACGCAGTATTTT	CASSSRDLGSADTQYF
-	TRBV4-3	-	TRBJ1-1	TGCGCCAGCAGCCCTGGGGGACGGTGGAACACTGAAGCTTTCTTT	CASSPGGRWNTEAFF
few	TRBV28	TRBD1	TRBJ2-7	TGTGCCAGCAGTTTCGGAATGGGGACAGGGATCAACTTGAGGCAGTACTTC	CASSFGMGTGINLRQYF
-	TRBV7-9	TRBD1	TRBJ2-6	TGTGCCAGCAGCCTTGGACAGGGCGTCTCTGGGGCCAACGTCCTGACTTTC	CASSLGQGVSGANVLTF
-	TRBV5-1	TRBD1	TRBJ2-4	TGCGCCAGCAGTGAACAACCGGGACAGGGAAACATTCAGTACTTC	CASSEQPGQGNIQYF
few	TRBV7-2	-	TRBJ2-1	TGTGCCAGCAGCTCCGAGTACGTGGGGGAGCAGTTCTTC	CASSSEYVGEQFF
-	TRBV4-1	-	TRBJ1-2	TGCGCCAGCAGCCAAGAATGGGGTGGAAGCTATGGCTACACCTTC	CASSQEWGGSYGYTF
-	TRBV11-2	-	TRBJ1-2	TGTGCCAGCAGCTTGAAAGGGAACTATGGCTACACCTTC	CASSLKGNYGYTF
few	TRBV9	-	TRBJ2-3	TGTGCCAGCAGCGTATCCTCCACGGCAGATACGCAGTATTTT	CASSVSSTADTQYF
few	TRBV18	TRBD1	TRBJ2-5	TGTGCCAGCTCATATTCCGGACAGGCGATCCAAGAGACCCAGTACTTC	CASSYSGQAIQETQYF
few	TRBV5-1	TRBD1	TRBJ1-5	TGCGCCAGCAGCTTGGAAGGGGGCGGAAATCAGCCCCAGCATTTT	CASSLEGGGNQPQHF
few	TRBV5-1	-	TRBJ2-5	TGCGCCAGCAGCCTATCCGGGACACAGCAAGAGACCCAGTACTTC	CASSLSGTQQETQYF
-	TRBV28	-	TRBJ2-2	TGTGCCAGCAGTCCTTTCCGGGACACCGGGGAGCTGTTTTTT	CASSPFRDTGELFF
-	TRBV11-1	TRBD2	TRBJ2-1	TGTGCCAGCAGCGACCCAGCTAGCGGGAGGGCGAATGAGCAGTTCTTC	CASSDPASGRANEQFF
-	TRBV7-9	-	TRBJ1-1	TGTGCCAGCAGCTTAGAGCAGGGGCTAGGGACTGAAGCTTTCTTT	CASSLEQGLGTEAFF
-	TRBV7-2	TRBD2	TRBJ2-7	TGTGCCAGCAGCCTACCGGCGGGAGGTCCCGAGCAGTACTTC	CASSLPAGGPEQYF
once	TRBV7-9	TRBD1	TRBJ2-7	TGTGCCAGCAGCCTTACCGGGACAGGCTCCTACGAGCAGTACTTC	CASSLTGTGSYEQYF
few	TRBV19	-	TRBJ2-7	TGTGCCAGTAGTAAGGAGAGGGGCCTTCAAAGCTACGAGCAGTACTTC	CASSKERGLQSYEQYF
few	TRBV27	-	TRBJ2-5	TGTGCCAGCAGTTTACTCCCCGGCGCCATGACCCAGTACTTC	CASSLLPGAMTQYF
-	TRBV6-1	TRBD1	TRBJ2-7	TGTGCCAGCAGCGCACAGGGGATCCTATCCTACGAGCAGTACTTC	CASSAQGILSYEQYF
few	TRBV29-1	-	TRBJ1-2	TGCAGCGTTGGAACGTTTGACACCCACTATGGCTACACCTTC	CSVGTFDTHYGYTF
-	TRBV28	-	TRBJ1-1	TGTGCCAGCAGGGATCAAGGGCCCAACACTGAAGCTTTCTTT	CASRDQGPNTEAFF
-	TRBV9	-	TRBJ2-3	TGTGCCAGCAGCGCCCGACTACCGGCTACGCAGTATTTT	CASSARLPATQYF
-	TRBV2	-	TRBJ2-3	TGTGCCAGCACCTTAGTTGCGGGGCTCTCTGCGCAGTATTTT	CASTLVAGLSAQYF
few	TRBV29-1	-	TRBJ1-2	TGCAGCGTTGATGCGAAGGGAAACTATGGCTACACCTTC	CSVDAKGNYGYTF
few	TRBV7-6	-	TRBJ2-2	TGTGCCAGCAGCTTAGTGTCCCACACCGGGGAGCTGTTTTTT	CASSLVSHTGELFF
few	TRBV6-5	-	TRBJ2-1	TGTGCCAGCAGTCCCACCGGGACAAAATACAATGAGCAGTTCTTC	CASSPTGTKYNEQFF
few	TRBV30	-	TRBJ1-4	TGTGCCTGGAGCCTGAACAGGGCGATTGGTGAAAAACTGTTTTTT	CAWSLNRAIGEKLFF
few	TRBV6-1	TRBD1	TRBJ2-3	TGTGCCAGCAGCGCCCGGGACAGGGAAGATACGCAGTATTTT	CASSARDREDTQYF
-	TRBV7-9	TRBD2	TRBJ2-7	TGTGCCAGCGGGCTAGCGGGGTCCTACGAGCAGTACTTC	CASGLAGSYEQYF
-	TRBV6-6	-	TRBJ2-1	TGTGCCACCCAGGGGGGGACCTACAATGAGCAGTTCTTC	CATQGGTYNEQFF
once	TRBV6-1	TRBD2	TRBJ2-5	TGTGCCAGCAGTGATCTGACTAGCGGGAGAACCAAAGAGACCCAGTACTTC	CASSDLTSGRTKETQYF
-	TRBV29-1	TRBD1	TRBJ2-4	TGCAGCGTCCCGACAGGGAGAGGGGCCAAAAACATTCAGTACTTC	CSVPTGRGAKNIQYF
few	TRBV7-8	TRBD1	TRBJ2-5	TGTGCCAGCAGCGACCTGGGACAGAAAGAGACCCAGTACTTC	CASSDLGQKETQYF
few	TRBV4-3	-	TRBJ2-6	TGCGCCAGCAGCCAAGAGGCTGGGTTTGGGGCCAACGTCCTGACTTTC	CASSQEAGFGANVLTF
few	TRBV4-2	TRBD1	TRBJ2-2	TGTGCCAGCAGCCAAGATATAGCGGGACAGGGGTCCGGGGAGCTGTTTTTT	CASSQDIAGQGSGELFF
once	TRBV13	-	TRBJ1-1	TGTGCCAGCAGCTTAGGAGGGGGTATAGACGGGACTGAAGCTTTCTTT	CASSLGGGIDGTEAFF
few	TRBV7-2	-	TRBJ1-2	TGTGCCAGCAGCTTAGTACAGGGAAACTATGGCTACACCTTC	CASSLVQGNYGYTF
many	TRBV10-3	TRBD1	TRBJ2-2	TGTGCCATCAGTGAAAGGACAGGGGGCCGGACCGGGGAGCTGTTTTTT	CAISERTGGRTGELFF
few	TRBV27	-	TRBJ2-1	TGTGCCAGCAGTTGGTTGGGCAATGAGCAGTTCTTC	CASSWLGNEQFF
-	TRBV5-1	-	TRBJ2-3	TGCGCCAGCAGCTTGGGCAGGGCCAGCACAGATACGCAGTATTTT	CASSLGRASTDTQYF
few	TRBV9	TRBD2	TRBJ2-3	TGTGCCAGCAGCGAGACTAGCGGGAGCACAGATACGCAGTATTTT	CASSETSGSTDTQYF
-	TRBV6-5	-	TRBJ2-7	TGTGCCAGCAGTTACTCCGCTAATACGGGTGCGCAGTACTTC	CASSYSANTGAQYF
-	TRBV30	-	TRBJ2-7	TGTGCCTGGAGTGTTACTAGTACTCTCCACGAGCAGTACTTC	CAWSVTSTLHEQYF
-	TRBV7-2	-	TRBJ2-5	TGTGCCAGCAGCTTAGTAGGGAACCAGTACCAAGAGACCCAGTACTTC	CASSLVGNQYQETQYF
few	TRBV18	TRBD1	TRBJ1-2	TGTGCCAGCTCCTCGGGACAGGGGACTTATGGCTACACCTTC	CASSSGQGTYGYTF
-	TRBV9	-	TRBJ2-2	TGTGCCAGCAGCGTAGGTCACTCAGGGACCGGGGAGCTGTTTTTT	CASSVGHSGTGELFF
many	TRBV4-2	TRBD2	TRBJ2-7	TGTGCCAGCAGCCAAGTGCCTAGCGGGGCGAGCTCCTACGAGCAGTACTTC	CASSQVPSGASSYEQYF
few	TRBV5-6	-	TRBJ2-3	TGTGCCAGCAGCTTGGGGGCGCACGCAGATACGCAGTATTTT	CASSLGAHADTQYF
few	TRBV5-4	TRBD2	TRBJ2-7	TGTGCCAGCAGCCAGGCCACTAGCGGGAGGAATTTAGGGCAGTACTTC	CASSQATSGRNLGQYF
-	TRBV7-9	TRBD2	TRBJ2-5	TGTGCCAGCAGCTTAGGTCTCCAGCGGGGGGACCAAGAGACCCAGTACTTC	CASSLGLQRGDQETQYF
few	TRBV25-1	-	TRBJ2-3	TGTGCCAGCAGTGAATCCCCCACAGATACGCAGTATTTT	CASSESPTDTQYF
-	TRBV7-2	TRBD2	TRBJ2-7	TGTGCCAGCAGCGTCCCACTAGCGGGGCTCTACGAGCAGTACTTC	CASSVPLAGLYEQYF